The 25 T cell receptor beta chains in this list originate from one sample, sequenced in a study of blood T cell repertoires in COVID-19. TCRdb's copy holds only in-frame clones and misses some; the assay was immunoSEQ multiplex PCR. In the table there are about 200,000 clones, roughly nine tenths of which are singletons. Sequencing used peripheral blood. The receptor source for this set is a man under 40 with acute or convalescent COVID-19.

V and J are TRBV3-1 (or the pseudogene TRBV3-2) and TRBJ2-5; D ambiguous. Trimming took 1 base from V and 7 from J, leaving 19 bases between them. This CDR3 spans 16 amino acids. The V gene's germline CDR1 is LGHDT and CDR2 YNNKEL (reference sequence). The CDR3 coding sequence is TGTGCCAGCAGCCAAGGGCGGATACCCACACGTGGGACCCAGTACTTC. Protein: CASSQGRIPTRGTQYF.

The gene calls are TRBV28 and TRBJ2-3, with 8 nucleotides matching TRBD2. CDR3 length: 17 amino acids. Trimming cost V 5 bases and J 1 base; bases outside gene matches: 11. Per the germline V gene, CDR1 is MDHEN and CDR2 is SYDVKM. Here the CDR3 reads CASSPAGVSGGTDTQYF. CDR3 nucleotide sequence: TGTGCCAGCAGTCCCGCCGGAGTTAGCGGGGGCACAGATACGCAGTATTTT.

The chain uses TRBV4-1 and TRBJ1-1, with D perhaps matching TRBD1 (6 bases). Germline-derived CDR1 and CDR2 are MGHRA and YSYEKL. The ends were cut back, 1 base at V and 4 bases at J, with 13 bases in the middle. The length of the CDR3 is 15 residues. The CDR3 region has the DNA TGCGCCAGCAGCCAAGTAGGCGGGGGCGGCACTGAAGCTTTCTTT. The encoded protein is CASSQVGGGGTEAFF.

The chain links TRBV11-2 to TRBJ2-3; D not certain. The V gene's germline CDR1 is SGHAT and CDR2 FQNNGV. Deletions cut 2 bases from V and 4 bases from J, with 10 bases between. CDR3 size: 14 residues. The CDR3 region is CASSLNFYSDTQYF. The CDR3 bases are TGTGCCAGCAGCTTAAACTTTTATTCAGATACGCAGTATTTT.

The chain uses TRBV5-1 and TRBJ1-1, with 10 nucleotides matching TRBD1. Germline V gives CDR1 SGHRS, CDR2 YFSETQ. This CDR3 comprises 14 residues. V dropped 5 bases and J dropped 4; count of bases not matched to a gene: 5. CDR3 DNA: TGCGCCAGCAGGATTGACAGGGGGCCCACTGAAGCTTTCTTT. Amino acids: CASRIDRGPTEAFF.

The V and J genes are TRBV7-2 and TRBJ1-2, with TRBD1 matching over 8 bases. This CDR3 has 15 amino acids. Germline trimming cut 4 bases from V and 5 bases from J; bases unmatched to any gene: 9. The germline gives CDR1 SGHTA, CDR2 FQGNSA. The CDR3 region is CASSSSRGPTYGYTF. CDR3 DNA sequence: TGTGCCAGCAGCTCAAGCAGGGGGCCTACGTATGGCTACACCTTC.

This clone was recorded only once. The chain joins TRBV3-1 (or the pseudogene TRBV3-2) to TRBJ2-1, with 7 bases lining up with TRBD2. There are 13 residues in the CDR3. Germline lookup yields CDR1 LGHDT and CDR2 YNNKEL (reference sequence). Trimming at V came to 11 bases and at J to 5 bases, leaving 9 bases not matched to a gene. The CDR3 DNA is TGTGCCGCGGCCCAGCGGGGCAACAATGAGCAGTTCTTC. Its protein product is CAAAQRGNNEQFF.

A single count supports this clone. The chain is built from TRBV10-3 and TRBJ1-6, with 9 bases aligning to TRBD1. This CDR3 region has 13 residues. Germline V gene data show CDR1 as ENHRY and CDR2 as SYGVKD. Trimming took 7 bases from V and 7 from J; bases not matched to a gene: 2. The CDR3 DNA is TGTGCCATCAAGGGGACAGGGAATTCACCCCTCCACTTT. Its protein product is CAIKGTGNSPLHF.

The chain has TRBV6-5 and TRBJ1-1; 7 bases agree with TRBD1. Germline CDR1 reads MNHEY; CDR2 reads SVGAGI. The CDR3 has 15 residues. Germline trimming cut 6 bases from V and 11 bases from J; bases unmatched to any gene: 18. The DNA of the CDR3 is TGTGCCAGCAGAGTCGCGACAGGGTCTGGCGGAGTGGCTTTCTTT. Protein sequence: CASRVATGSGGVAFF.

The genes are TRBV28 and TRBJ2-3; D is possibly TRBD2 (6 bases). V was trimmed by 5 bases and J by 0 bases, leaving 9 bases between them. There are 14 residues in the CDR3. Germline V CDR1 and CDR2: MDHEN, SYDVKM. CDR3: CASSRTISTDTQYF. In DNA form, the CDR3 reads TGTGCCAGCAGTCGGACTATTAGCACAGATACGCAGTATTTT.

This clone was seen only once. The J gene is TRBJ1-2, the V gene TRBV3-1 (or the pseudogene TRBV3-2); 7 bases match TRBD1. Trimming removed 5 bases from V and 8 bases from J; junction bases left unmatched: 14. CDR3 length equals 15 residues. Germline loops: CDR1 LGHDT, CDR2 YNNKEL (reference sequence). CDR3 region: CASSYLDRALYGYTF. Written as DNA, the CDR3 is TGTGCCAGCAGCTACCTAGACAGGGCCCTCTACGGCTACACCTTC.

The chain uses TRBV19 and TRBJ2-1, with 8 bases matching TRBD1. The V gene end was trimmed by 5 bases and the J gene end by 7 bases; junction bases not matched to a gene: 10. The V gene's germline CDR1 is LNHDA and CDR2 SQIVND (reference sequence). The CDR3 length is 15 residues. This chain's CDR3 is CASSPTSGQGNEQFF. The CDR3 DNA sequence: TGTGCCAGTAGTCCCACATCCGGACAGGGAAATGAGCAGTTCTTC. The whole variable domain, filled in from reference TRBV19 and TRBJ2-1, reads DGGITQSPKYLFRKEGQNVTLSCEQNLNHDAMYWYRQDPGQGLRLIYYSQIVNDFQKGDIAEGYSVSREKKESFPLTVTSAQKNPTAFYLCASSPTSGQGNEQFFGPGTRLTVL.

This chain connects TRBV3-1 (or the pseudogene TRBV3-2) to TRBJ2-3, with 8 bases lining up with TRBD2. The germline V gene encodes CDR1 LGHDT and CDR2 YNNKEL (reference sequence). The CDR3 consists of 14 residues. V lost 4 bases to trimming and J lost 10 bases; unmatched junction nucleotides: 10. This chain's CDR3 is CASSPARGGQAQYF. CDR3 nucleotide sequence: TGTGCCAGCAGCCCAGCCCGGGGGGGCCAGGCGCAGTATTTT.

The chain joins TRBV7-3 to TRBJ2-4; unclear D gene. The V and J ends lost 1 base and 8 bases respectively, with 21 bases between them. The CDR3 consists of 17 residues. The germline gives CDR1 SGHTA, CDR2 FQGTGA. This chain's CDR3 is CASSLKGILATKHIQYF. Written as DNA, the CDR3 is TGTGCCAGCAGCTTAAAAGGTATTCTGGCGACAAAACACATTCAGTACTTC. The complete variable domain, with remaining parts taken from reference TRBV7-3 and TRBJ2-4, reads GAGVSQTPSNKVTEKGKYVELRCDPISGHTALYWYRQSLGQGPEFLIYFQGTGAADDSGLPNDRFFAVRPEGSVSTLKIQRTERGDSAVYLCASSLKGILATKHIQYFGAGTRLSVL.

V usage is TRBV30 and J usage is TRBJ2-2; 7 bases line up with TRBD1. Per the germline V gene, CDR1 is GTSNPN and CDR2 is SVGIG (reference sequence). V trimming: 4 bases; J trimming: 0 bases; junction bases outside the gene matches: 11. The CDR3 sequence is 17 residues long. Written as DNA, the CDR3 is TGTGCCTGGAACAGGGACAGAACCTCTCCGAACACCGGGGAGCTGTTTTTT. Protein: CAWNRDRTSPNTGELFF.

This clone has a single count. This rearrangement joins TRBV28 to TRBJ2-7, with D perhaps TRBD1 (5 bases). Germline CDR1 is MDHEN and CDR2 is SYDVKM. The CDR3 covers 13 residues. V was clipped by 9 bases and J by 4 bases, with 16 bases between them. The CDR3 DNA follows: TGTGCCAGATCTAGGGGTCTTAGGTACGAGCAGTACTTC. Translation gives CARSRGLRYEQYF.

The rearrangement joins TRBV3-1 (or the pseudogene TRBV3-2) to TRBJ1-5, with a tentative D call TRBD1 (5 bases). Germline CDR1 and CDR2: LGHDT and YNNKEL (reference sequence). Trimming shortened V by 4 bases and J by 1 base, and 11 bases separated the two germline ends. The CDR3 covers 15 residues. The CDR3 DNA reads as TGTGCCAGCAGCCTAACGGGGGGGAGCAATCAGCCCCAGCATTTT. It codes for CASSLTGGSNQPQHF.

The CDR3 loop is CASSHLDRRTSGNTIYF. The CDR3 coding sequence is TGCGCCAGCAGCCACTTGGACAGGAGGACCTCTGGAAACACCATATATTTT. J is TRBJ1-3 and V is TRBV4-1; 7 bases line up with TRBD1. CDR3 length equals 17 residues. Germline V gives CDR1 MGHRA, CDR2 YSYEKL. Trimming cost V 3 bases and J 0 bases; bases outside gene matches: 8.

The J gene is TRBJ1-5, the V gene TRBV6-1; no clear D. V lost 0 bases, J lost 2 bases, and 11 bases lay in between. CDR1 MNHNS and CDR2 SASEGT come from the germline V gene. The CDR3 contains 16 residues. DNA of the CDR3: TGTGCCAGCAGTGAAGCGGCAGGTTTGGGCAATCAGCCCCAGCATTTT. Its protein product is CASSEAAGLGNQPQHF.

The chain has TRBV29-1 and TRBJ2-1, with TRBD2 as a possible D gene (7 bases). CDR1 SQVTM and CDR2 ANQGSEA come from the germline V gene. Trimming pared 1 base from V and 7 bases from J, leaving 14 bases between. There are 14 residues in the CDR3. CDR3: CSVEGHREGNEQFF. In nucleotides, the CDR3 is TGCAGCGTTGAAGGCCACAGGGAGGGGAATGAGCAGTTCTTC.

This rearrangement joins TRBV10-3 to TRBJ2-7, with 8 bases lining up with TRBD1. This CDR3 contains 15 residues. CDR1 and CDR2 (germline): ENHRY, SYGVKD. V was pared by 4 bases and J by 5 bases, with 10 bases of the junction left unmatched. The CDR3: CAISGVRGHANEQYF. CDR3 DNA: TGTGCCATCAGTGGGGTCAGGGGGCACGCGAACGAGCAGTACTTC.

This clone appeared a single time. The V and J genes are TRBV18 and TRBJ2-7; D is unresolved. Deletions cut 0 bases from V and 4 bases from J, with 7 bases between. Germline-derived CDR1 and CDR2 are KGHSH and LQKENI. The CDR3 sequence is 13 residues long. CDR3 residues: CASSPPTGYEQYF. The CDR3 DNA reads as TGTGCCAGCTCACCACCCACCGGGTACGAGCAGTACTTC. The full variable domain, its missing parts supplied by reference TRBV18 and TRBJ2-7, is NAGVMQNPRHLVRRRGQEARLRCSPMKGHSHVYWYRQLPEEGLKFMVYLQKENIIDESGMPKERFSAEFPKEGPSILRIQQVVRGDSAAYFCASSPPTGYEQYFGPGTRLTVT.

This clone was recorded once. CDR3 nucleotide sequence: TGTGCCACCAGTGACTATGGGACTGCGAACACCGGGGAGCTGTTTTTT. It yields the protein CATSDYGTANTGELFF. The rearrangement joins TRBV24-1 to TRBJ2-2; D perhaps matches TRBD2 (6 bases). Trimming stripped 4 bases from V and 0 bases from J, with 11 bases between. The CDR3 loop spans 16 amino acids. Germline CDR1 is KGHDR and CDR2 is SFDVKD.

This clone was recorded a few times. J is TRBJ2-1 and V is TRBV3-1 (or the pseudogene TRBV3-2); 10 bases align to TRBD2. The CDR3 has 15 amino acids. Per germline, CDR1 LGHDT and CDR2 YNNKEL (reference sequence). V shed 0 bases, J shed 7 bases, and the junction held 3 bases outside the gene matches. CDR3 in DNA: TGTGCCAGCAGCCAAGATCTAGCGGGAGTGAATGAGCAGTTCTTC. Translation gives CASSQDLAGVNEQFF.

V usage is TRBV21-1 and J usage is TRBJ1-2; the table's D call TRBD1 went unverified against the DNA. TRBV21-1 is flagged as a pseudogene. The CDR3 is made up of 15 amino acids. CDR3 protein: CASSPKRGQEYGYTF. The CDR3 DNA reads as TGTGCCAGCAGCCCGAAGAGGGGGCAGGAATATGGCTACACCTTC.